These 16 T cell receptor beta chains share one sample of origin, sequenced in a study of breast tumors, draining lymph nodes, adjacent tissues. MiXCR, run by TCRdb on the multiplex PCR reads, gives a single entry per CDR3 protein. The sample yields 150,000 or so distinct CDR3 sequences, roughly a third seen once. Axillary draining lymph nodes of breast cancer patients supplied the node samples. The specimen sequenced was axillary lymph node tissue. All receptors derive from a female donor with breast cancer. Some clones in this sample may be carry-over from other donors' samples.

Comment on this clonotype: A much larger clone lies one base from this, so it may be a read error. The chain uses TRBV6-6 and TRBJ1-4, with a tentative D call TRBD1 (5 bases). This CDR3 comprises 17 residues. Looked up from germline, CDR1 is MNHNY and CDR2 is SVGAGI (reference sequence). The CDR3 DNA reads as TGTGCCAGCAACCCCCACCACAGGAGCGCAACTAATGAAAAACTGTCTTTT. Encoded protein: CASNPHHRSATNEKLSF.

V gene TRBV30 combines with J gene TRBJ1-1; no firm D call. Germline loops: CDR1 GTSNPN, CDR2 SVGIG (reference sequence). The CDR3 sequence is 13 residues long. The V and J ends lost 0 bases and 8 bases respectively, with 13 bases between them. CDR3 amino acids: CAWSVGRRGEAFF. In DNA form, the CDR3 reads TGTGCCTGGAGTGTAGGGCGACGGGGAGAAGCTTTCTTT.

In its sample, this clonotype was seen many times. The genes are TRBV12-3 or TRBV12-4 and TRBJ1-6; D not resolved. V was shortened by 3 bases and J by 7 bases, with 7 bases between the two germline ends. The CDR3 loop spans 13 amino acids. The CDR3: CASSLNSNSPLHF. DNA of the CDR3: TGTGCCAGCAGTTTGAACAGCAATTCACCCCTCCACTTT.

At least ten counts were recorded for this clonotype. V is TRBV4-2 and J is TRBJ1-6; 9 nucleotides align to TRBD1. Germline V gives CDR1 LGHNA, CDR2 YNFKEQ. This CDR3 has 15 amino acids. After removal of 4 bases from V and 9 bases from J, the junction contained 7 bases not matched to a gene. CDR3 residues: CASSLPGQGPSPLHF. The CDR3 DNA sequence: TGTGCCAGCAGCCTTCCGGGACAGGGACCTTCACCCCTCCACTTT.

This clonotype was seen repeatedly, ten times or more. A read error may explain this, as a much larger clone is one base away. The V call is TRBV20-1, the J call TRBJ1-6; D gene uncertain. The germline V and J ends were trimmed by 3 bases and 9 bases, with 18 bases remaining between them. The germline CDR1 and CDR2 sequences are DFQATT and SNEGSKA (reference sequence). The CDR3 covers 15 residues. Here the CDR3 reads CSARSLDGRTSPLHF. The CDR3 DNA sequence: TGCAGTGCTAGGTCTCTAGATGGGCGGACTTCACCCCTCCACTTT.

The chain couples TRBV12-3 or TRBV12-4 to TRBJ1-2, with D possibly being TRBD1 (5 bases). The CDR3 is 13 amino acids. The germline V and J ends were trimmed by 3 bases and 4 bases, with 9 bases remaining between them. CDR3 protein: CASSLADIYGYTF. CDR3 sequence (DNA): TGTGCCAGCAGTTTGGCGGACATCTATGGCTACACCTTC.

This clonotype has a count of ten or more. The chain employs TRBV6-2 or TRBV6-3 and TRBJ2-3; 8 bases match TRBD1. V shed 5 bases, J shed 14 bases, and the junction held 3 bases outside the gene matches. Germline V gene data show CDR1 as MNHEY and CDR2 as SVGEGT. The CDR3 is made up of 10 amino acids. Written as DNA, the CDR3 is TGTGCCAGCAGTCGGGACAGGTGGTATTTT. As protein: CASSRDRWYF.

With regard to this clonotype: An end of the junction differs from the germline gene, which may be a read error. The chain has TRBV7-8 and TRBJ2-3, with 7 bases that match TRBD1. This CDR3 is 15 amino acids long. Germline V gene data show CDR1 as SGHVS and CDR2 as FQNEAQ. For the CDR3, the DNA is TGTGCCAACAGCTCTGACAGGGCCAGCACAGATACGCAGTATTTT. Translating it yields CANSSDRASTDTQYF.

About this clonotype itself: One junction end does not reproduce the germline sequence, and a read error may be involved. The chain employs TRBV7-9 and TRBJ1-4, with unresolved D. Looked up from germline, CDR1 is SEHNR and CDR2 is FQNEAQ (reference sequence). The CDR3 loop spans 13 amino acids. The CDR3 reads CATKDPRGEKLSF. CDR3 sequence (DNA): TGTGCCACCAAAGACCCCCGGGGTGAAAAACTGTCTTTT.

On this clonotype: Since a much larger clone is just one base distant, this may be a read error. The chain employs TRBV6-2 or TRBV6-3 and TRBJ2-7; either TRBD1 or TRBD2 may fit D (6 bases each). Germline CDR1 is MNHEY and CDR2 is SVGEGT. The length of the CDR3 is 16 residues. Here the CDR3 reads CASSYSPGGSPYEQCF. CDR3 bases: TGTGCCAGCAGTTACTCCCCCGGGGGCAGTCCCTACGAGCAGTGCTTC.

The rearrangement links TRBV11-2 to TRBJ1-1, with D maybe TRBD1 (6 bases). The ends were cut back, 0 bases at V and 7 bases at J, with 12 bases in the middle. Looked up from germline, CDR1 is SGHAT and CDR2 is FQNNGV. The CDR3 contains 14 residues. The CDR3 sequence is CASSLDLRGVEAFF. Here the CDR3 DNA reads TGTGCCAGCAGCTTAGATCTCAGGGGCGTTGAAGCTTTCTTT.

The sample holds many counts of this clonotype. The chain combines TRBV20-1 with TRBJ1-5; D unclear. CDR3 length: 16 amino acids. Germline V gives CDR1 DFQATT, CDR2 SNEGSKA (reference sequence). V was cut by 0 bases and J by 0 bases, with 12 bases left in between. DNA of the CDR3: TGCAGTGCTAGAGATCTTGACCGATTTAGCAATCAGCCCCAGCATTTT. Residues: CSARDLDRFSNQPQHF.

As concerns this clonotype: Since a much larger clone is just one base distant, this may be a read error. The CDR3, as DNA: TGTGCCAGCAGCTTAGGGCGGACGGAAACCTACGAGCAGCACTTC. Protein sequence: CASSLGRTETYEQHF. The chain employs TRBV7-9 and TRBJ2-7, with D unresolved. Germline V gene sequence: CDR1 SEHNR, CDR2 FQNEAQ (reference sequence). This CDR3 has 15 amino acids.

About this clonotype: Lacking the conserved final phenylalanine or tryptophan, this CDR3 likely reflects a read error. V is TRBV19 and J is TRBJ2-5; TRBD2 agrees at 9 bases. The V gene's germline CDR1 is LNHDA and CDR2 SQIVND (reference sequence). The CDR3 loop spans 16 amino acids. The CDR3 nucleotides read TGTGCCAGTAGGATAGTCGGCGGGGGGGCGGGGGAGACCCAGTACTCC. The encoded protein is CASRIVGGGAGETQYS.

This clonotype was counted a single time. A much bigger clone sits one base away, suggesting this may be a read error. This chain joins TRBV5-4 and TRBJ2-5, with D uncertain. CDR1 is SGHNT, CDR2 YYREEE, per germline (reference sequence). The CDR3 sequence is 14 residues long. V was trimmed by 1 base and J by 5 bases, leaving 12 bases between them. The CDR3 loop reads CASSLIGRDETQYF. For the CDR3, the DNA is TGTGCCAGCAGCTTGATCGGTAGGGATGAGACCCAGTACTTC.

The CDR3 sequence is CASSLAVRTGRSGYTF. The CDR3 nucleotides are TGTGCCAGCAGCTTAGCCGTGAGGACAGGGCGGTCAGGCTACACCTTC. The chain uses TRBV7-9 and TRBJ1-2; 8 nucleotides match TRBD1. Trimming took 0 bases from V and 8 from J; bases not matched to a gene: 11. CDR1 and CDR2 (germline): SEHNR, FQNEAQ (reference sequence). This CDR3 comprises 16 residues.